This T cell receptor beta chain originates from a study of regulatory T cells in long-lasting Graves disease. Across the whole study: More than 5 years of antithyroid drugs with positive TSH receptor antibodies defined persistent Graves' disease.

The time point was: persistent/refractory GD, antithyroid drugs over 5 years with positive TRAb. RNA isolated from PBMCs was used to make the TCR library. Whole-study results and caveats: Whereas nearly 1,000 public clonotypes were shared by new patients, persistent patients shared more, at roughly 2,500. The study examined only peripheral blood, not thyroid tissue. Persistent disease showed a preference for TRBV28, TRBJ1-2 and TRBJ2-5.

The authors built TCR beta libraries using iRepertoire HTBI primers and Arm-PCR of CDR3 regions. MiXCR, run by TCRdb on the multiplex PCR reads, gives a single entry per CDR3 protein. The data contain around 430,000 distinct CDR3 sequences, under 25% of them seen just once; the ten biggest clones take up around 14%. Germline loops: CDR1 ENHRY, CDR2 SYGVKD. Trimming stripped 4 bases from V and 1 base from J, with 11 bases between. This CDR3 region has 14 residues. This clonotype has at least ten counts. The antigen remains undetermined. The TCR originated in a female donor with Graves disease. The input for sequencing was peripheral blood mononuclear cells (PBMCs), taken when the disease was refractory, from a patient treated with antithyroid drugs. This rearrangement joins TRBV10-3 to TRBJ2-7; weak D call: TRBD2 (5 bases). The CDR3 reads CAISAGWGSYEQYF. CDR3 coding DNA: TGTGCCATCAGTGCGGGGTGGGGATCCTACGAGCAGTACTTC.